This entry lists 25 T cell receptor beta chains sequenced from one sample in a study of T cells in Graves' hyperthyroidism and ophthalmopathy (dated by TCRdb to between 2019 and 2020). Library preparation used multiplex PCR. The run used an Illumina HiSeq 2000. TCR beta CDR3 regions were amplified from RNA transcripts. A first-round RT-PCR of the TCR CDR3 used the HTBI primer set with the Qiagen OneStep RT-PCR kit. TCRdb cleaned the public reads at Q25 with fastp, built clones with MiXCR and kept in-frame beta chains. For every CDR3 protein sequence, its rows merge into one entry that carries the most common genes and DNA. For this sample there are about 270,000 distinct CDR3 sequences; roughly 20% appear just once. The top ten constitute around 65% of the sample. Sequencing used blood. These receptors were obtained from a man aged 25 to 40 with Graves' ophthalmopathy.

This clonotype was observed once. A read error is likely, as this CDR3 ends without the conserved phenylalanine or tryptophan. This chain connects TRBV3-1 to TRBJ1-1; D not resolved. Trimming removed 0 bases at V and 0 bases at J, with 2 bases between. The CDR3 has 13 residues. Germline V gene lookup returns CDR1 LGHDT and CDR2 YNNKEL (reference sequence). The CDR3 region is CASSQDVNTEAFS. CDR3 coding DNA: TGTGCCAGCAGCCAAGACGTGAACACTGAAGCTTTCTCT.

This clonotype was counted at least ten times. The J gene is TRBJ2-7, the V gene TRBV6-1, with D possibly being TRBD2 (6 bases). CDR1 and CDR2 from the germline V gene are MNHNS and SASEGT. V lost 5 bases to trimming and J lost 2 bases, with 13 bases between them. The CDR3 has 14 residues. The CDR3 sequence is CASSYSGGTYEQYF. CDR3 nucleotides: TGTGCCAGCAGTTACAGCGGCGGGACCTACGAGCAGTACTTC.

The V gene is TRBV28, the J gene TRBJ2-5; no clear D. The germline gives CDR1 MDHEN, CDR2 SYDVKM. The ends were cut back, 7 bases at V and 5 bases at J, with 14 bases in the middle. This CDR3 has 13 amino acids. The CDR3 DNA follows: TGTGCCAGCACAACCCAGATTGGGGAGACCCAGTACTTC. Its protein product is CASTTQIGETQYF. The full variable domain, rest sourced from reference TRBV28 and TRBJ2-5, is DVKVTQSSRYLVKRTGEKVFLECVQDMDHENMFWYRQDPGLGLRLIYFSYDVKMKEKGDIPEGYSVSREKKERFSLILESASTNQTSMYLCASTTQIGETQYFGPGTRLLVL.

This clonotype was counted a few times. The chain carries TRBV7-9 and TRBJ2-3; 10 bases align to TRBD1. The CDR3 is 16 amino acids. From germline, CDR1 is SEHNR and CDR2 FQNEAQ (reference sequence). With 1 base clipped from V and 3 bases from J, the junction kept 4 bases outside the gene matches. This chain's CDR3 is CASSLGDRGVTDTQYF. CDR3 coding DNA: TGTGCCAGCAGCTTAGGGGACAGGGGAGTTACAGATACGCAGTATTTT. Using reference TRBV7-9 and TRBJ2-3 for the parts outside the CDR3, the full variable domain is DTGVSQNPRHKITKRGQNVTFRCDPISEHNRLYWYRQTLGQGPEFLTYFQNEAQLEKSRLLSDRFSAERPKGSFSTLEIQRTEQGDSAMYLCASSLGDRGVTDTQYFGPGTRLTVL.

This clonotype was observed at least ten times. The genes are TRBV28 and TRBJ2-5, with TRBD2 as a possible D gene (6 bases). The germline V gene encodes CDR1 MDHEN and CDR2 SYDVKM. The CDR3 is 12 residues long. V lost 5 bases, J lost 5 bases, and 9 bases lay in between. The CDR3, as DNA: TGTGCCAGCAGTCCCGGGAGTGAGACCCAGTACTTC. Protein sequence: CASSPGSETQYF.

This clonotype came up many times. The chain couples TRBV30 to TRBJ1-4; D is undetermined. Germline values: CDR1 GTSNPN, CDR2 SVGIG (reference sequence). The V gene lost 0 bases and the J gene lost 5 bases, with 13 bases spanning the gap. This CDR3 is built from 15 residues. In DNA form, the CDR3 reads TGTGCCTGGAGTGTACGGGGAGCCACAAATGAAAAACTGTTTTTT. Translated: CAWSVRGATNEKLFF. The full variable domain, with the rest looked up from reference TRBV30 and TRBJ1-4, is SQTIHQWPATLVQPVGSPLSLECTVEGTSNPNLYWYRQAAGRGLQLLFYSVGIGQISSEVPQNLSASRPQDRQFILSSKKLLLSDSGFYLCAWSVRGATNEKLFFGSGTQLSVL.

The rearrangement uses TRBV20-1 and TRBJ2-3; D possibly matches TRBD1 or TRBD2 (6 bases each). The CDR3 sequence is 15 residues long. The V end was cut by 4 bases, the J end by 5 bases, with 19 bases between. CDR1 and CDR2 from the germline V gene are DFQATT and SNEGSKA (reference sequence). CDR3 sequence: CSATRHGGLVDTQYF. The CDR3 region has the DNA TGCAGTGCTACTAGACACGGGGGCCTGGTAGATACGCAGTATTTT.

The genes are TRBV27 and TRBJ2-7; D remains ambiguous. V lost 6 bases, J lost 2 bases, and 11 bases lay in between. Germline V gives CDR1 MNHEY, CDR2 SMNVEV (reference sequence). The CDR3 covers 13 residues. The CDR3 loop reads CASSNFGTYEQYF. CDR3 DNA sequence: TGTGCCAGCAGCAATTTCGGTACCTACGAGCAGTACTTC.

DNA of the CDR3: TGTGCCAGCAGCGAGTCGACGAACACCATATATTTT. Amino acid sequence: CASSESTNTIYF. The rearrangement joins TRBV3-1 to TRBJ1-3, with D hard to call. Trimming shortened V by 5 bases and J by 7 bases, and 9 bases separated the two germline ends. The CDR3 loop spans 12 amino acids. Germline V gives CDR1 LGHDT, CDR2 YNNKEL (reference sequence).

This clonotype has a count of ten or more. This chain links TRBV29-1 with TRBJ2-7, with 7 positions matching TRBD2. The length of the CDR3 is 15 residues. V gave up 4 bases and J gave up 2 bases; unmatched junction bases: 11. From germline, CDR1 is SQVTM and CDR2 ANQGSEA. CDR3 bases: TGCAGCGTTGTTCGGCGGGGGAGCTTTGCCTACGAGCAGTACTTC. Its protein is CSVVRRGSFAYEQYF.

The rearrangement uses TRBV19 and TRBJ1-1; D might be TRBD1 (6 bases). The V end lost 5 bases, the J end lost 4 bases, and 17 bases lay between the germline ends. Germline CDR1 LNHDA, CDR2 SQIVND (reference sequence). The CDR3 totals 15 residues. CDR3 sequence (DNA): TGTGCCAGTAGTTTTCGGCAGGGGCGGCGCACTGAAGCTTTCTTT. Its protein product is CASSFRQGRRTEAFF.

This clonotype came up once. This chain uses TRBV7-9 with TRBJ1-4; tentatively, D is TRBD1 (6 bases). Germline CDR1 and CDR2: SEHNR and FQNEAQ (reference sequence). V lost 5 bases and J 5 bases, leaving 15 bases between the germline ends. The CDR3 covers 15 residues. This chain's CDR3 is CASSPRTETNEKLFF. The CDR3 DNA reads TGTGCCAGCAGCCCCCGGACAGAAACAAATGAAAAACTGTTTTTT.

CDR3 residues: CAWSFGTEAFF. The CDR3, as DNA: TGTGCCTGGAGTTTTGGGACTGAAGCTTTCTTT. This chain links TRBV30 with TRBJ1-1; D unclear. Looked up from germline, CDR1 is GTSNPN and CDR2 is SVGIG (reference sequence). The CDR3 spans 11 residues. The germline V and J ends were trimmed by 2 bases and 5 bases, with 6 bases remaining between them.

This clonotype has a count of ten or more. V and J are TRBV3-1 and TRBJ2-5; 8 positions agree with TRBD2. Trimming removed 4 bases from V and 1 base from J; junction bases left unmatched: 5. The CDR3 has 15 residues. CDR1 and CDR2 (germline): LGHDT, YNNKEL (reference sequence). CDR3 nucleotide sequence: TGTGCCAGCAGCCCCAATCTAGCGGGCCAAGAGACCCAGTACTTC. Protein product: CASSPNLAGQETQYF.

This clonotype was detected many times. The J gene is TRBJ2-3, the V gene TRBV10-1; the D gene is possibly TRBD2 (5 bases). V lost 3 bases and J 0 bases, leaving 7 bases between the germline ends. Germline-derived CDR1 and CDR2 are WNHNN and SYGVQD (reference sequence). This CDR3 is 14 amino acids long. CDR3 residues: CASSDGGSTDTQYF. CDR3 nucleotides: TGCGCCAGCAGTGATGGAGGAAGCACAGATACGCAGTATTTT.

This clonotype was recorded many times. The CDR3 is CASSFPGLAGGLSYNEQFF. CDR3 DNA sequence: TGTGCCAGCAGCTTCCCGGGACTAGCGGGAGGCCTCTCCTACAATGAGCAGTTCTTC. This sequence joins TRBV11-3 and TRBJ2-1; 15 bases line up with TRBD2. In germline, CDR1 is SGHNT, CDR2 YENEEA. The trim removed 3 bases at V and 0 bases at J, leaving 6 bases unmatched. The CDR3 is 19 amino acids.

This clonotype occurred many times. J is TRBJ2-3 and V is TRBV28, with 9 nucleotides matching TRBD1. From germline, CDR1 is MDHEN and CDR2 SYDVKM. J was trimmed by 4 bases and V by 4 bases; bases with no gene match: 3. This CDR3 comprises 14 residues. In DNA form, the CDR3 reads TGTGCCAGCAGTTCCGGGACAGGGTCAGATACGCAGTATTTT. Amino acid sequence: CASSSGTGSDTQYF.

This clonotype was counted a few times. V usage is TRBV19 and J usage is TRBJ1-5, with D possibly being TRBD1 (6 bases). Deletions cut 5 bases from V and 2 bases from J, with 13 bases between. CDR3 length equals 15 residues. Germline V gene lookup returns CDR1 LNHDA and CDR2 SQIVND (reference sequence). The CDR3 region is CASSRTVYGNQPQHF. In nucleotides, the CDR3 is TGTGCCAGTAGTCGGACAGTTTACGGCAATCAGCCCCAGCATTTT.

The chain is built from TRBV5-1 and TRBJ1-2, with D tentatively TRBD1 (5 bases). Germline V gives CDR1 SGHRS, CDR2 YFSETQ. This CDR3 region has 13 residues. Trimming stripped 4 bases from V and 6 bases from J, with 13 bases between. CDR3 DNA: TGCGCCAGCAGCATGGGACGGATGGATGGCTACACCTTC. It is translated as CASSMGRMDGYTF.

The J gene is TRBJ2-2, the V gene TRBV3-1, with 10 positions matching TRBD2. Germline CDR1 reads LGHDT; CDR2 reads YNNKEL (reference sequence). There are 16 residues in the CDR3. Trimming at V came to 6 bases and at J to 2 bases, leaving 6 bases not matched to a gene. The DNA of the CDR3 is TGTGCCAGCAGGGGAGGACTAGCGGCAAACACCGGGGAGCTGTTTTTT. It translates to CASRGGLAANTGELFF.

The table lists this clonotype with many counts. The chain uses TRBV12-3 or TRBV12-4 and TRBJ1-1; unclear D gene. Trimming left V 1 base short and J 3 bases short, with 12 bases between. This CDR3 is built from 15 residues. The CDR3 reads CASSLGSGQDTEAFF. In DNA, the CDR3 is TGTGCCAGCAGTTTAGGCAGCGGGCAGGACACTGAAGCTTTCTTT.

This clonotype has a single count. The J gene is TRBJ1-5, the V gene TRBV12-3 or TRBV12-4; no definite D call. The length of the CDR3 is 12 residues. V lost 0 bases and J lost 7, with 4 bases in between. The CDR3 coding sequence is TGTGCCAGCAGTTTAGCTTCGCAGCCCCAGCATTTT. This sequence encodes CASSLASQPQHF.

This clonotype was observed at least ten times. The J gene is TRBJ1-2, the V gene TRBV7-8; D gene unclear. Germline V gene lookup returns CDR1 SGHVS and CDR2 FQNEAQ. V was cut by 5 bases and J by 3 bases, with 10 bases left in between. There are 13 residues in the CDR3. Written as DNA, the CDR3 is TGTGCCAGCAGCCGCGGAAGGGACTATGGCTACACCTTC. Its translation: CASSRGRDYGYTF.

This chain connects TRBV11-2 to TRBJ2-7, with no clear D. Trimming took 4 bases from V and 4 from J, leaving 17 bases between them. The CDR3 consists of 15 residues. Germline V gene lookup returns CDR1 SGHAT and CDR2 FQNNGV. The CDR3 bases are TGTGCCAGCAGCTCCGCAGGAGCCACTCATTACGAGCAGTACTTC. Translated, it gives CASSSAGATHYEQYF.

This clonotype was seen a handful of times. J is TRBJ2-2 and V is TRBV28; a possible D gene is TRBD1 (6 bases). This CDR3 contains 14 residues. The germline gives CDR1 MDHEN, CDR2 SYDVKM. Trimming removed 3 bases at V and 4 bases at J, with 9 bases between. The CDR3 nucleotides read TGTGCCAGCAGTTTTCAGGGGCCCACCGGGGAGCTGTTTTTT. This encodes CASSFQGPTGELFF.